In its sample, the clone carrying this T cell receptor (beta chain) was seen many times. Its antigen is not known. The source of the sample is a study of identical twins. Study findings and constraints: Among monozygotic twins, out-of-frame TCR alpha sharing exceeded what models predicted.

One entry per CDR3 protein, called by TCRdb with MiXCR from the 5' RACE reads. Of about 260,000 distinct CDR3 sequences listed, roughly 7% are singletons. Trimming stripped 6 bases from V and 2 bases from J, with 15 bases between. The CDR3 is made up of 15 amino acids. The germline gives CDR1 SGHTA, CDR2 FQGNSA. The sample was also linked to a second study, of yellow fever vaccine responses in identical twins.

The sequenced sample was memory (CD45RO+) T cells sorted from blood. The clonotype comes from a young woman in good health. This chain joins TRBV7-2 and TRBJ2-3; D remains unclear. The CDR3 loop is CASSRVAADTDTQYF. CDR3 bases: TGTGCCAGCAGTAGAGTTGCAGCCGACACAGATACGCAGTATTTT.